This T cell receptor (beta chain) was identified in a study of tumor-infiltrating lymphocytes in primary liver carcinoma. Comments on this clonotype: The antigen remains unidentified. Its ends do not fully match the called genes, so a read error is possible.

From 400 to 500 ng total RNA, TCR beta cDNA was generated with a primer in the constant region. Each TCR beta library was derived from three nested multiplex PCR rounds that employed slightly modified ARM-PCR. TRBV1-TRBV30 forward primers paired with a C-beta reverse primer drove the first two PCR rounds, ten to eleven cycles each. TCRdb fed the multiplex PCR reads into MiXCR, producing one record per CDR3 protein. Of roughly 100,000 distinct CDR3 sequences listed, roughly 80% are singletons. Study-wide points: A small share of top clones, only about 8-25%, was found in all five tumor regions.

Extraction of RNA together with DNA used 20-30 mg of unsorted bulk tissue. The sampling covered five separate regions of each tumor. The germline gives CDR1 ENHRY, CDR2 SYGVKD. The length of the CDR3 is 14 residues. Specimen: liver tumor tissue from sampling region 3. Specified subset: tumor region T3, left-lateral pole. The chain carries TRBV10-3 and TRBJ2-7, with 8 positions matching TRBD1. This TCR was sampled from a middle-aged man with primary liver carcinoma and hepatitis B virus infection. For the CDR3, the DNA is TGTGCCATCAGTCGGACAGGGCTGCCATACGAGCGGTACTTC. It is translated as CAISRTGLPYERYF.